These 15 T cell receptor beta chains share one sample of origin, sequenced in a study of cytomegalovirus exposure and HLA in healthy donors. The assay was immunoSEQ multiplex PCR, and TCRdb's table has in-frame clones only and misses some. Of 300,000 to 450,000 clones listed, around 86% were seen once; the top ten hold under 0.9%. Sequencing was performed on PBMCs. The receptors derive from a woman between 18 and 29 years old in good health and CMV-seronegative.

The rearrangement joins TRBV4-1 to TRBJ1-1, with unresolved D. This CDR3 contains 13 residues. The V and J ends lost 1 base and 5 bases respectively, with 8 bases between them. From germline, CDR1 is MGHRA and CDR2 YSYEKL. The CDR3 sequence is CASSQGTGTEAFF. The CDR3 nucleotides are TGCGCCAGCAGCCAAGGGACGGGGACTGAAGCTTTCTTT.

V gene TRBV27 combines with J gene TRBJ2-7; weak D call: TRBD2 (6 bases). CDR1 and CDR2 from the germline V gene are MNHEY and SMNVEV (reference sequence). V lost 3 bases and J 0 bases, leaving 15 bases between the germline ends. This CDR3 is built from 16 residues. CDR3 amino acids: CASSFKFGGISYEQYF. CDR3 nucleotides: TGTGCCAGCAGTTTTAAGTTTGGCGGGATCTCCTACGAGCAGTACTTC.

The chain is built from TRBV19 and TRBJ1-1, with D hard to call. The CDR3 runs to 13 residues. Between the trimmed V and J ends, which lost 5 bases and 0 bases, there was a span of 7 bases. The germline V gene has CDR1 LNHDA and CDR2 SQIVND (reference sequence). DNA of the CDR3: TGTGCCAGTAGTCCGAACATGAACACTGAAGCTTTCTTT. This translates into CASSPNMNTEAFF.

V usage is TRBV6-5 and J usage is TRBJ2-7; TRBD2 matches 13 bases. CDR1 is MNHEY, CDR2 SVGAGI, per germline. With V trimmed by 5 bases and J by 4 bases, 5 bases remained unmatched. There are 15 residues in the CDR3. CDR3 loop: CASSIGLAGEYEQYF. CDR3 nucleotide sequence: TGTGCCAGCAGTATCGGACTAGCGGGGGAGTACGAGCAGTACTTC.

The chain joins TRBV9 to TRBJ2-5, with a possible D match to TRBD2 (5 bases). The CDR3 sequence is 15 residues long. In germline, CDR1 is SGDLS, CDR2 YYNGEE. V gave up 0 bases and J gave up 4 bases, with 13 bases separating them. The CDR3, as DNA: TGTGCCAGCAGCGTAGAGGGAGCGAGACGAGAGACCCAGTACTTC. Protein product: CASSVEGARRETQYF. Combining the CDR3 with reference TRBV9 and TRBJ2-5 gives the whole variable domain DSGVTQTPKHLITATGQRVTLRCSPRSGDLSVYWYQQSLDQGLQFLIQYYNGEERAKGNILERFSAQQFPDLHSELNLSSLELGDSALYFCASSVEGARRETQYFGPGTRLLVL.

The chain carries TRBV28 and TRBJ1-6; TRBD1 matches at 9 bases. CDR1 is MDHEN and CDR2 is SYDVKM in the germline V gene. The CDR3 consists of 13 residues. The V and J ends lost 6 bases and 9 bases, in that order; junction bases with no gene match: 3. CDR3 amino acids: CASRGQGPSPLHF. In DNA, the CDR3 is TGTGCCAGCAGGGGACAGGGCCCTTCACCCCTCCACTTT.

This chain joins TRBV5-1 and TRBJ2-1; 8 bases align to TRBD2. V trimming: 2 bases; J trimming: 9 bases; junction bases outside the gene matches: 10. This CDR3 is 15 amino acids long. CDR1 is SGHRS, CDR2 YFSETQ, per germline. This chain's CDR3 is CASSFVQNSGGEQFF. For the CDR3, the DNA is TGCGCCAGCAGCTTTGTCCAGAACAGCGGGGGTGAGCAGTTCTTC.

The V and J genes are TRBV5-1 and TRBJ2-3; 10 bases line up with TRBD1. V shed 2 bases, J shed 6 bases, and the junction held 9 bases outside the gene matches. Germline V gives CDR1 SGHRS, CDR2 YFSETQ. This CDR3 contains 16 residues. The CDR3 DNA is TGCGCCAGCAGCTTACCGACAGGGGGCGTTGTGGATACGCAGTATTTT. It codes for CASSLPTGGVVDTQYF.

V and J are TRBV27 and TRBJ1-1; 10 bases match TRBD1. Germline CDR1 and CDR2: MNHEY and SMNVEV (reference sequence). After removal of 8 bases from V and 7 bases from J, the junction contained 13 bases not matched to a gene. CDR3 size: 15 residues. The CDR3 DNA is TGTGCCAGCGAACACGGGACAGGGGCGCCCCATGAAGCTTTCTTT. Translation: CASEHGTGAPHEAFF.

The count of this clone is one. The chain recombines TRBV5-8 with TRBJ1-6; D is unresolved. The CDR3 is made up of 15 amino acids. Trimming removed 1 base at V and 3 bases at J, with 8 bases between. Germline assignment: CDR1 SGHTS and CDR2 YDEGEE. This chain's CDR3 is CASSLQANYNSPLHF. CDR3 nucleotide sequence: TGTGCCAGCAGCTTGCAGGCCAACTATAATTCACCCCTCCACTTT.

The chain employs TRBV27 and TRBJ1-1; D may be TRBD1 (6 bases). The germline V gene encodes CDR1 MNHEY and CDR2 SMNVEV (reference sequence). The ends were cut back, 3 bases at V and 4 bases at J, with 15 bases in the middle. The CDR3 covers 15 residues. As DNA, the CDR3 is TGTGCCAGCAGTTTTGACCAAAGGGGGAGCACTGAAGCTTTCTTT. This sequence encodes CASSFDQRGSTEAFF.

The chain combines TRBV6-1 with TRBJ1-3; TRBD1 matches 9 bases. The junction had 7 bases not matched to a gene; V was cut back by 0 bases and J by 4 bases. CDR3 length: 17 amino acids. CDR1 is MNHNS and CDR2 is SASEGT in the germline V gene. The CDR3 region has the DNA TGTGCCAGCAGTGAAGCCCTAACAGGGGGCTACGGAAACACCATATATTTT. This codes for CASSEALTGGYGNTIYF.

The rearrangement joins TRBV2 to TRBJ1-2, with D possibly being TRBD1 (5 bases). This CDR3 has 15 residues. The germline gives CDR1 SNHLY, CDR2 FYNNEI. V lost 6 bases, J lost 7 bases, and 21 bases lay in between. Here the CDR3 reads CASRKEGGSQGGYTF. CDR3 bases: TGTGCCAGCAGAAAAGAAGGTGGCAGTCAGGGTGGCTACACCTTC.

This clone was recorded only once. The junction departs from germline at one end; a sequencing error may be responsible. The J gene is TRBJ2-2, the V gene TRBV18; TRBD1 matches at 9 bases. This CDR3 is built from 17 residues. CDR1 and CDR2 from the germline V gene are KGHSH and LQKENI. In nucleotides, the CDR3 is TGTGCCAGCTCGCCACCACCGGGACAGGGAGGCACCGGGGAGCTGTTTTTT. It translates to CASSPPPGQGGTGELFF.

The chain carries TRBV7-3 and TRBJ2-2, with 8 bases matching TRBD2. V trimming: 5 bases; J trimming: 5 bases; junction bases outside the gene matches: 7. The CDR3 length is 15 residues. The V gene's germline CDR1 is SGHTA and CDR2 FQGTGA. This CDR3 reads CASSVSGSWTGELFF. The DNA of the CDR3 is TGTGCCAGCAGCGTCAGCGGGAGTTGGACCGGGGAGCTGTTTTTT.